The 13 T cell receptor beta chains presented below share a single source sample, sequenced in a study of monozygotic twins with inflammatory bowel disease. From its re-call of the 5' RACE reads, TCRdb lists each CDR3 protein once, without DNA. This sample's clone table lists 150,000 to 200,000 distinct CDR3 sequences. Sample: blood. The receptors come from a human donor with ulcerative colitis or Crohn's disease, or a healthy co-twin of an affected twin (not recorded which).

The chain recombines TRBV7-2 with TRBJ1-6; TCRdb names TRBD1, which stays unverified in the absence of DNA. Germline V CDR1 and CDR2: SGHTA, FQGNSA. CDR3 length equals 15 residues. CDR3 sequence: CASSLDRGGNSPLHF.

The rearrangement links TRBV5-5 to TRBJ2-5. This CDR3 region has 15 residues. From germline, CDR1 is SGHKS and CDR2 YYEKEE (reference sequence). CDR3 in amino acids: CASSLFAGGSETQYF.

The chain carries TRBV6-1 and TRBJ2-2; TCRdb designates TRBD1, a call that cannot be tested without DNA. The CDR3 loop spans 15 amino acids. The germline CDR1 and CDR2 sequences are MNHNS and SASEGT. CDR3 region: CASSEGTLHTGELFF.

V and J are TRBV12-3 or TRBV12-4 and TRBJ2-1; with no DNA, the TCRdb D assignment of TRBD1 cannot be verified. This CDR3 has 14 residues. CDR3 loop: CASSLLRLLNEQFF.

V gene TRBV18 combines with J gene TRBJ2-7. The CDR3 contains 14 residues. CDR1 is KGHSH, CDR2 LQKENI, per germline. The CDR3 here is CASSPSGHRDEQYF.

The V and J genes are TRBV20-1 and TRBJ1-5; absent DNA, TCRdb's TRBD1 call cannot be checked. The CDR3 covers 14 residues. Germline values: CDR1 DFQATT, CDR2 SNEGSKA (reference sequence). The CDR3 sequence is CSARGGQGDQPQHF.

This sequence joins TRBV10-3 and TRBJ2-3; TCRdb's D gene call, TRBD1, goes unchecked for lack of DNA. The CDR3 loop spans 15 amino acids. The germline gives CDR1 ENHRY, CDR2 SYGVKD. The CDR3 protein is CAISDRGARTDTQYF.

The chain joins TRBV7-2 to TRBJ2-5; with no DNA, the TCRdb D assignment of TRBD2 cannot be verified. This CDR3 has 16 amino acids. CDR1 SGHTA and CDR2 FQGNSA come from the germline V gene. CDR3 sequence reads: CASSVTGTRKLETQYF.

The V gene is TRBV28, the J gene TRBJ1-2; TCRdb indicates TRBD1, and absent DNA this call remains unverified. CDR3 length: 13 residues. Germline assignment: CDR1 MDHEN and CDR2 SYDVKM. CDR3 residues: CASSFQGWHGYTF.

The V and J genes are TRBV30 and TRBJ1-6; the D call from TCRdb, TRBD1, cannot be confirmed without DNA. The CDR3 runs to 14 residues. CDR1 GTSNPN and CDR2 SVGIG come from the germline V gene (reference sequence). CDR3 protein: CACQGDTRNSPLHF.

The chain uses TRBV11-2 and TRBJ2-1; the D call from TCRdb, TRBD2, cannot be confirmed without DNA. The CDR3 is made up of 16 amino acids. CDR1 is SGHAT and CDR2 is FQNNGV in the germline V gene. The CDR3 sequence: CASSTDRLAGVNEQFF.

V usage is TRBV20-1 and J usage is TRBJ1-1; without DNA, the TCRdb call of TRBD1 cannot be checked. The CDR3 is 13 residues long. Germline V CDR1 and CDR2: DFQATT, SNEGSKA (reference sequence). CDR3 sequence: CSALGADTSEAFF.

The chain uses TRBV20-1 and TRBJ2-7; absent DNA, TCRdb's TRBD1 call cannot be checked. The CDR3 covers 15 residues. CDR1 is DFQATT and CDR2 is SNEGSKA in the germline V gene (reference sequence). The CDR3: CSARGPGQGYYEQYF.